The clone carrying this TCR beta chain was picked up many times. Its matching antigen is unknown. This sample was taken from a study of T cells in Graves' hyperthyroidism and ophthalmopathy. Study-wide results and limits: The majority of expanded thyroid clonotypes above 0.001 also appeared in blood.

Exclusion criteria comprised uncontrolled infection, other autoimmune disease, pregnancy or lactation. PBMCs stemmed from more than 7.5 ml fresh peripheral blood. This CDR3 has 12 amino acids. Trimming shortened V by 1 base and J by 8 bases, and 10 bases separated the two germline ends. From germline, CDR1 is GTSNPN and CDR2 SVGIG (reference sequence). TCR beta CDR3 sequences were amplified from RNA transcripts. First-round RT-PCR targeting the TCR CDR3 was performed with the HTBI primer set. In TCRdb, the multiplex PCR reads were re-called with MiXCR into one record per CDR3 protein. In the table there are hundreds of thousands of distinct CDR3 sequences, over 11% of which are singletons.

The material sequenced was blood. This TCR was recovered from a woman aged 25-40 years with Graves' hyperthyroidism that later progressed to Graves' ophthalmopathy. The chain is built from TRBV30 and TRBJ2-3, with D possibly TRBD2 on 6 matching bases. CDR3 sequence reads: CAWSGVGGTQYF. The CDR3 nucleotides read TGTGCCTGGAGTGGCGTCGGGGGTACGCAGTATTTT. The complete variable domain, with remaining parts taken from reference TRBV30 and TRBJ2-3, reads SQTIHQWPATLVQPVGSPLSLECTVEGTSNPNLYWYRQAAGRGLQLLFYSVGIGQISSEVPQNLSASRPQDRQFILSSKKLLLSDSGFYLCAWSGVGGTQYFGPGTRLTVL.